This T cell receptor (beta chain) was identified during a study of tumor-infiltrating lymphocytes in primary liver carcinoma (dated by TCRdb to 2015 to 2018). In terms of the full investigation: The five patients, three men and two women aged 30 to 69 years, had hepatocellular carcinoma (four) or combined HCC and intrahepatic cholangiocarcinoma (one). Technical replicate repertoires showed high reproducibility, with mean shared-clone rates roughly 0.89 and correlation coefficients above 0.95. A total of 35 or so specimens from 5 patients, comprising approximately 25 tumor regions, 5 adjacent noncancerous liver tissues and 5 peripheral blood samples, were covered by TCRbeta repertoire sequencing. For each liver tumor, the study sampled five regions along with adjacent normal tissue and blood, and applied TCRbeta repertoire sequencing, expression microarrays and whole-exome sequencing. The 25 or so tumor region samples were profiled with Agilent mRNA microarrays so that TCRbeta repertoire diversity could be related to the local molecular phenotype. The five patients had tumors staged T1-T3 N0M0, with maximum diameters ranging from roughly 4.2 to 11 cm. Each sample produced about 3.5 to 7.13 million productive TCRbeta reads, and read depth showed no significant difference between tissue types.

TCRbeta-specific cDNA was reverse-transcribed from around 500 ng total RNA using a constant-region primer and ProtoScript II reverse transcriptase. The TCRbeta libraries were prepared through three rounds of nested multiplex PCR following a slightly modified ARM-PCR procedure. Multiplex TRBV1-TRBV30 forward primers and a Cbeta reverse primer were used in the first two PCR rounds, each of which was run for around 10 cycles. Sample barcodes and Illumina adapters were added in a final 25-cycle PCR using Deep VentR polymerase. Before sequencing, amplicons between 200 and 500 bp were purified from gel using a QIAquick gel extraction kit. An Illumina HiSeq 2500 was used to sequence the TCRbeta amplicons, generating 250-bp paired-end reads. In the original analysis: Quality trimming of reads was performed with Trimmomatic v0.33, and paired reads were merged with FLASH v1.2.11 so that full CDR3 sequences could be recovered. MiGEC v1.2.1b assigned V, D and J germline segments to the rearranged TCRbeta sequences. Clonotype statistics and Shannon-Wiener diversity indices were calculated with VDJtools v1.0.0. Except for diversity analysis, only the 250 most abundant clonotypes of each sample were used in subsequent analyses to reduce sampling bias. TCRdb redid the processing of the public reads, applying fastp at Q25 and MiXCR, and retained in-frame beta chains. When rows share a CDR3 protein, they turn into one entry using the most common DNA and genes. TCRdb, not the authors, supplied the V and J calls. The table for this sample lists some 55,000 distinct CDR3 sequences; around three quarters of them were counted only once. The top ten clones comprise roughly 26% of the sample.

CDR1 and CDR2 (ENHRY, SYGVKD) derive from the germline V gene. The CDR3 holds 15 amino acids from the cysteine to the phenylalanine. The kept DNA is CDR3 alone, 45 bases in frame from the first base. Trimming removed 6 bases from V and 2 bases from J, leaving 14 bases between the germline ends. Without any cell sorting, total RNA and DNA were co-extracted from roughly 18-30 mg of bulk tissue using the AllPrep DNA/RNA mini kit. Between late 2015 and early 2016, roughly five patients in China with histopathologically diagnosed primary liver carcinoma had surgical resection. Chronic HBV infection was present in the patients, and the patients were treatment-naive at sampling. Each tumor was sampled at five spatially separated regions: the superior, inferior, left-lateral and right-lateral poles and the tumor centre. More than 85% viable tumor cells were found by histology in every tumor sample. Pieces of fresh tumor and adjacent tissue were cut in half, with one half kept in RNAlater at -80 degrees C and the other half sent for histology.

Study-wide findings and limitations: Because the samples were bulk and unsorted, CD4+ and CD8+ T cell repertoires could not be compared. Compared with blood, tumors had a significantly larger share of the repertoire taken up by the top 250 clones (p = 0.039). With just 4 to 6 patients in the study, the authors point out that the findings should be validated in a larger study. Because sequencing covered only the TCR beta chain and unpaired alpha chains were not captured, true repertoire diversity is likely underestimated. Just about 7-25% of top clones turned up in all five regions of a tumor, which suggests spatial heterogeneity among tumor-infiltrating T cells. Repertoire overlap was found to be higher between tumor regions (mean about 36%) than between tumor-adjacent (around 17%) or tumor-blood (around 14%) pairs, consistent with antigen-driven expansion.

Worth noting for this clonotype: The specificity of this receptor is unknown. No much larger clonotype is one base removed from it; base qualities were not supplied.

The specimen was liver tumor tissue from sampling region 2. This specimen's cell subset or site label, per the study, means: tumor region T2, inferior pole. This clonotype was obtained from a man aged 35 to 55 with primary liver carcinoma and hepatitis B virus infection. This sequence uses TRBV10-3 and TRBJ2-1; the D gene is perhaps TRBD1, on 6 matching bases. The CDR3 region: CAIRTGQRTYNEQFF. The DNA sequence is TGTGCCATCAGAACAGGACAGAGGACCTACAATGAGCAGTTCTTC.